The rows below give T cell receptor beta chains drawn from one sample of a study of OX40 agonist ivuxolimab in advanced cancers. Data came from immunoSEQ multiplex PCR; TCRdb stores just in-frame clones and leaves some out. The table lists over 55,000 clones, about 83% of them singletons. The specimen comprised CD4+ or CD8+ T cells sorted from blood, sampled in a trial of the OX40 agonist ivuxolimab. All receptors derive from an adult with an advanced solid tumor such as melanoma, head and neck, liver or kidney cancer. Each CDR3 is given with its conserved first and last residue. Fields, in order: CDR3 protein, J gene, clone size, V gene. Clone size is not always given. Where it is, it says once, few, many or a class for expanded clones.

cdr3_aa: CASSYSPDNEQFF; j_call: TRBJ2-1; clone_size: once; v_call: TRBV6-5
cdr3_aa: CASSTETGVYTF; j_call: TRBJ1-2; clone_size: -; v_call: TRBV19
cdr3_aa: CASSRGEGVYEQYF; j_call: TRBJ2-7; clone_size: -; v_call: TRBV7-9
cdr3_aa: CASSLTSGNYNEQFF; j_call: TRBJ2-1; clone_size: -; v_call: TRBV11-2
cdr3_aa: CASSPGQGQGNQPQHF; j_call: TRBJ1-5; clone_size: -; v_call: TRBV28
cdr3_aa: CASSLSPDPNYGYTF; j_call: TRBJ1-2; clone_size: -; v_call: TRBV5-4
cdr3_aa: CASTPGSQNEKLFF; j_call: TRBJ1-4; clone_size: -; v_call: TRBV11-2
cdr3_aa: CASSPNLAGNEQFF; j_call: TRBJ2-1; clone_size: -; v_call: TRBV18
cdr3_aa: CASGQGRGINYGYTF; j_call: TRBJ1-2; clone_size: -; v_call: TRBV6-6
cdr3_aa: CASSFRTMSTGELFF; j_call: TRBJ2-2; clone_size: -; v_call: TRBV5-1
cdr3_aa: CASSRLSGTGELFF; j_call: TRBJ2-2; clone_size: -; v_call: TRBV7-8
cdr3_aa: CASSLRENYGYTF; j_call: TRBJ1-2; clone_size: -; v_call: TRBV7-3
cdr3_aa: CASSTHRRGAEETQYF; j_call: TRBJ2-5; clone_size: -; v_call: TRBV5-8
cdr3_aa: CASTRRGTDSGGYF; j_call: TRBJ2-7; clone_size: -; v_call: TRBV6-1
cdr3_aa: CASSDYRGQETQYF; j_call: TRBJ2-5; clone_size: -; v_call: TRBV25-1
cdr3_aa: CASSRLSGGPVTQYF; j_call: TRBJ2-5; clone_size: once; v_call: TRBV11-2
cdr3_aa: CSVQPGTGGREQYF; j_call: TRBJ2-7; clone_size: -; v_call: TRBV29-1
cdr3_aa: CANSFPQGAINYGYTF; j_call: TRBJ1-2; clone_size: -; v_call: TRBV5-4
cdr3_aa: CASSRTGANSPLHF; j_call: TRBJ1-6; clone_size: -; v_call: TRBV6-1
cdr3_aa: CASSETRSFGNQPQHF; j_call: TRBJ1-5; clone_size: -; v_call: TRBV6-1
cdr3_aa: CASSRITGDTQYF; j_call: TRBJ2-3; clone_size: -; v_call: TRBV11-2
cdr3_aa: CASSTGLAGAYEQYF; j_call: TRBJ2-7; clone_size: -; v_call: TRBV6-1
cdr3_aa: CAWATGFYGYTF; j_call: TRBJ1-2; clone_size: -; v_call: TRBV30
cdr3_aa: CAISRPGATEAFF; j_call: TRBJ1-1; clone_size: -; v_call: TRBV10-3
cdr3_aa: CASSPVKGDTQYF; j_call: TRBJ2-3; clone_size: -; v_call: TRBV27
cdr3_aa: CASSPGATNTEAFF; j_call: TRBJ1-1; clone_size: -; v_call: TRBV2
cdr3_aa: CASSQAASGRGYQETQYF; j_call: TRBJ2-5; clone_size: -; v_call: TRBV4-2